The 21 T cell receptor beta chains in this list originate from one sample, sequenced in a study of blood T cell repertoires in COVID-19. Data came from immunoSEQ multiplex PCR; TCRdb stores just in-frame clones and leaves some out. The sample consists of about 280,000 clones, over 75% of them appearing once. Input material: peripheral blood. These receptors were taken from a man aged 18 to 29 with active or convalescent COVID-19.

The rearrangement links TRBV7-8 to TRBJ1-4; D uncertain. The CDR3 runs 14 residues. Trimming cost V 1 base and J 10 bases, with 13 bases left between them. CDR1 and CDR2 (germline): SGHVS, FQNEAQ. The CDR3 DNA reads TGTGCCAGCAGCTTAGAGGGCCGCGAGGGAAAACTGTTTTTT. It is translated as CASSLEGREGKLFF.

This rearrangement joins TRBV20-1 to TRBJ2-7; unclear D gene. V was shortened by 5 bases and J by 3 bases, with 5 bases between the two germline ends. This CDR3 has 10 residues. The germline V gene has CDR1 DFQATT and CDR2 SNEGSKA (reference sequence). In nucleotides, the CDR3 is TGCAGTGCTTGCGACTACGAGCAGTACTTC. Translation gives CSACDYEQYF.

The chain has TRBV29-1 and TRBJ1-3; TRBD1 might be the D (5 bases). This CDR3 has 15 amino acids. Germline CDR1 is SQVTM and CDR2 is ANQGSEA. V lost 1 base and J 0 bases, leaving 10 bases between the germline ends. Here the CDR3 reads CSVEVPTDSGNTIYF. The CDR3 DNA sequence: TGCAGCGTTGAAGTCCCGACAGACTCTGGAAACACCATATATTTT.

This clone was observed once. The J gene is TRBJ2-2, the V gene TRBV6-5; 7 nucleotides align to TRBD1. Germline V gives CDR1 MNHEY, CDR2 SVGAGI. With 6 bases clipped from V and 6 bases from J, the junction kept 10 bases outside the gene matches. The CDR3 spans 15 residues. In nucleotides, the CDR3 is TGTGCCAGCAGGGCCGGAGACAGGGTATCCGGGGAGCTGTTTTTT. This sequence encodes CASRAGDRVSGELFF.

This clone was detected once. The gene calls are TRBV10-1 and TRBJ2-1, with D possibly being TRBD2 (6 bases). There are 12 residues in the CDR3. Germline lookup yields CDR1 WNHNN and CDR2 SYGVQD (reference sequence). The ends were cut back, 10 bases at V and 2 bases at J, with 9 bases in the middle. CDR3 sequence: CATRTTYNEQFF. The CDR3 DNA reads TGCGCCACCCGGACTACCTACAATGAGCAGTTCTTC.

The J gene is TRBJ2-1, the V gene TRBV6-5; 12 nucleotides align to TRBD2. Germline V gene data show CDR1 as MNHEY and CDR2 as SVGAGI. V was pared by 9 bases and J by 8 bases, with 8 bases of the junction left unmatched. The CDR3 runs to 14 residues. CDR3 bases: TGTGCCAGTCAGACTAGCGGGGGTTTATATGAGCAGTTCTTC. Amino acid sequence: CASQTSGGLYEQFF.

V and J are TRBV19 and TRBJ2-1; 7 nucleotides agree with TRBD1. The CDR3 contains 15 residues. Germline V lookup: CDR1 LNHDA, CDR2 SQIVND (reference sequence). Trimming took 1 base from V and 1 from J; bases not matched to a gene: 1. The CDR3 sequence is CASSIGTGSYNEQFF. CDR3 bases: TGTGCCAGTAGTATAGGGACAGGATCCTACAATGAGCAGTTCTTC.

The CDR3 region has the DNA TGTGCCAGCAGAGGGGTGGGTAGCAATCAGCCCCAGCATTTT. Its translation is CASRGVGSNQPQHF. The chain links TRBV6-6 to TRBJ1-5; D possibly corresponds to TRBD1 (5 bases). Trimming removed 6 bases from V and 0 bases from J, with 9 bases in between. From germline, CDR1 is MNHNY and CDR2 SVGAGI (reference sequence). The CDR3 totals 14 residues.

The CDR3 DNA sequence: TGTGCCAGCAGTTACCTTGGACAGGGGGCACGAGGCTACACCTTC. Amino acids: CASSYLGQGARGYTF. The rearrangement links TRBV6-2 or TRBV6-3 to TRBJ1-2; 11 nucleotides align to TRBD1. Germline assignment: CDR1 MNHEY and CDR2 SVGEGT. V was pared by 2 bases and J by 8 bases, with 7 bases of the junction left unmatched. The CDR3 loop spans 15 amino acids.

This clone was counted between two and nine times. This sequence joins TRBV10-3 and TRBJ1-1, with D perhaps matching TRBD1 (5 bases). Trimming cost V 0 bases and J 1 base, with 12 bases left between them. This CDR3 has 16 amino acids. Germline V CDR1 and CDR2: ENHRY, SYGVKD. CDR3 DNA: TGTGCCATCAGTGAGTCGGGCCTAGGGGCGAACACTGAAGCTTTCTTT. Translated, it gives CAISESGLGANTEAFF.

This clone has a handful of counts. The chain has TRBV5-8 and TRBJ1-6, with unresolved D. The CDR3 sequence is 17 residues long. Trimming removed 1 base from V and 4 bases from J, with 15 bases in between. In germline, CDR1 is SGHTS, CDR2 YDEGEE. The CDR3 is CASSLLVRTSYNSPLHF. The CDR3 DNA follows: TGTGCCAGCAGCTTGTTGGTCAGGACTTCTTATAATTCACCCCTCCACTTT.

This clone was seen only once. The rearrangement joins TRBV27 to TRBJ2-1; perhaps TRBD1 as D (6 bases). The length of the CDR3 is 16 residues. CDR1 and CDR2 (germline): MNHEY, SMNVEV (reference sequence). V lost 4 bases and J lost 2, with 15 bases in between. This CDR3 reads CASSYRQDFPYNEQFF. The CDR3 DNA sequence: TGTGCCAGCAGTTACAGACAGGACTTTCCCTACAATGAGCAGTTCTTC.

This chain joins TRBV18 and TRBJ1-2; perhaps TRBD1 as D (5 bases). Germline CDR1 and CDR2: KGHSH and LQKENI. CDR3 length: 17 amino acids. Trimming took 3 bases from V and 0 from J, leaving 17 bases between them. CDR3 in amino acids: CASSPLAGTDSNYGYTF. CDR3 sequence (DNA): TGTGCCAGCTCACCCTTGGCAGGGACTGATTCTAACTATGGCTACACCTTC.

In its sample, this clone was seen once. The chain is built from TRBV29-1 and TRBJ1-2; D is ambiguous. V lost 7 bases and J 4 bases, leaving 13 bases between the germline ends. CDR1 is SQVTM, CDR2 ANQGSEA, per germline. This CDR3 has 12 amino acids. For the CDR3, the DNA is TGCAGCGCCAGAGAGACAACCTATGGCTACACCTTC. It codes for CSARETTYGYTF.

The rearrangement links TRBV5-1 to TRBJ1-2; the D gene is possibly TRBD1 (5 bases). This CDR3 is 14 amino acids long. Deletions cut 5 bases from V and 0 bases from J, with 11 bases between. Germline V gene lookup returns CDR1 SGHRS and CDR2 YFSETQ. The DNA of the CDR3 is TGCGCCAGCAGGGAGGGGTCTTCTAACTATGGCTACACCTTC. The encoded protein is CASREGSSNYGYTF.

The rearrangement links TRBV4-1 to TRBJ2-3; the D is unclear. This CDR3 contains 17 residues. Germline V gene sequence: CDR1 MGHRA, CDR2 YSYEKL. V was shortened by 0 bases and J by 3 bases, with 16 bases between the two germline ends. This CDR3 reads CASSQDGRLAGTDTQYF. The CDR3, as DNA: TGCGCCAGCAGCCAAGATGGTCGGTTAGCTGGAACAGATACGCAGTATTTT.

This chain links TRBV28 with TRBJ1-2, with D hard to call. Germline CDR1 is MDHEN and CDR2 is SYDVKM. This CDR3 spans 13 amino acids. Trimming shortened V by 6 bases and J by 4 bases, and 12 bases separated the two germline ends. In nucleotides, the CDR3 is TGTGCCAGCAGCCCGGACTCCCTCTATGGCTACACCTTC. Residues: CASSPDSLYGYTF.

V and J are TRBV6-6 and TRBJ2-7; 10 nucleotides match TRBD1. Germline assignment: CDR1 MNHNY and CDR2 SVGAGI (reference sequence). This CDR3 contains 13 residues. The V and J ends lost 8 bases and 3 bases, in that order; junction bases with no gene match: 4. CDR3 in DNA: TGTGCCAGCCGGACAGGGGGGGGCTACGAGCAGTACTTC. This codes for CASRTGGGYEQYF.

This clone appeared a single time. The V call is TRBV18, the J call TRBJ1-1; D is uncertain. CDR3 length: 13 amino acids. Germline CDR1 reads KGHSH; CDR2 reads LQKENI. The ends were cut back, 6 bases at V and 0 bases at J, with 8 bases in the middle. CDR3 coding DNA: TGTGCCAGCTCCGAGCTGATGAACACTGAAGCTTTCTTT. It encodes CASSELMNTEAFF.

The rearrangement joins TRBV18 to TRBJ2-7; 7 bases fit TRBD1. Germline V gene lookup returns CDR1 KGHSH and CDR2 LQKENI. After removal of 4 bases from V and 4 bases from J, the junction contained 4 bases not matched to a gene. The CDR3 is 13 amino acids. The CDR3 DNA is TGTGCCAGCTCACTAGGGGGCAGATACGAGCAGTACTTC. It yields the protein CASSLGGRYEQYF.

This chain connects TRBV27 to TRBJ2-3; tentatively, D is TRBD2 (6 bases). Germline values: CDR1 MNHEY, CDR2 SMNVEV (reference sequence). The V and J ends lost 7 bases and 5 bases respectively, with 22 bases between them. The CDR3 length is 16 residues. This chain's CDR3 is CASIPTGRRGGDTQYF. CDR3 DNA sequence: TGTGCCAGCATTCCTACGGGCCGTCGGGGAGGAGATACGCAGTATTTT.